The 23 T cell receptor beta chains below were found in one sample sequenced in a study of blood T cell repertoires in COVID-19. TCRdb keeps only in-frame clones here, not all; method: immunoSEQ multiplex PCR. This table has approximately 76,000 clones, over 65% appearing once. The sample taken for sequencing was peripheral blood. These receptors all stem from a woman in her sixties or seventies with acute or convalescent COVID-19.

This clone came up once. This chain links TRBV5-1 with TRBJ2-1, with 8 nucleotides matching TRBD2. From germline, CDR1 is SGHRS and CDR2 YFSETQ. V gave up 6 bases and J gave up 8 bases; unmatched junction bases: 10. The CDR3 runs to 14 residues. The CDR3 DNA reads as TGCGCCAGCAAGGCCGGGGGGGCGGTCGATGAGCAGTTCTTC. Translated: CASKAGGAVDEQFF.

In this sample, this clone turned up a few times. This chain links TRBV6-5 with TRBJ1-4, with 9 bases that match TRBD1. Germline loops: CDR1 MNHEY, CDR2 SVGAGI. The CDR3 consists of 15 residues. Unmatched junction bases numbered 10, after V lost 6 bases and J lost 8 bases. CDR3 amino acids: CASSREMGTGEKLFF. The CDR3 DNA follows: TGTGCCAGCAGCCGTGAAATGGGGACAGGGGAAAAACTGTTTTTT.

The V and J genes are TRBV5-6 and TRBJ2-1; the match to TRBD1 covers 7 bases. Trimming took 6 bases from V and 5 from J; bases not matched to a gene: 8. Looked up from germline, CDR1 is SGHDT and CDR2 is YYEEEE. This CDR3 region has 14 residues. The CDR3 nucleotides are TGTGCCAGCAACTTTGGGGACAGAAACAATGAGCAGTTCTTC. The encoded protein is CASNFGDRNNEQFF.

This chain joins TRBV7-3 and TRBJ1-5, with D hard to call. This CDR3 contains 15 residues. Germline V gene data show CDR1 as SGHTA and CDR2 as FQGTGA. The V end was cut by 5 bases, the J end by 2 bases, with 13 bases between. The DNA for the CDR3 is TGTGCCAGCAGCGATGGGTCGCGGGGCAATCAGCCCCAGCATTTT. Translating gives CASSDGSRGNQPQHF.

The chain combines TRBV7-9 with TRBJ2-4; TRBD2 matches at 10 bases. The V segment lost 2 bases and the J segment 8 bases; nucleotides outside the gene matches: 12. The CDR3 extends over 17 amino acids. In germline, CDR1 is SEHNR, CDR2 FQNEAQ (reference sequence). This CDR3 is CASSLILGLAMEDIQYF. The DNA for the CDR3 is TGTGCCAGCAGCTTAATATTGGGACTAGCGATGGAGGACATTCAGTACTTC.

CDR3 coding DNA: TGTGCCACCAGTGATCACACAGGGTCGGTTTGGGAGACCCAGTACTTC. Translation gives CATSDHTGSVWETQYF. The chain uses TRBV24-1 and TRBJ2-5, with D maybe TRBD1 (6 bases). Trimming left V 3 bases short and J 5 bases short, with 18 bases between. Germline-derived CDR1 and CDR2 are KGHDR and SFDVKD. The CDR3 is 16 amino acids.

A remark on this clone: No DNA is shown, since the ends of the CDR3 on it are uncertain; the CDR3 is the one TCRdb lists. The rearrangement uses TRBV6-1 and TRBJ2-7; the table calls TRBD1, which could not be checked here. Germline V CDR1 and CDR2: MNHNS, SASEGT. Including both end residues, the CDR3 is 13 amino acids long. The CDR3 spells CASSEVGQGSTYF.

This clone was seen a single time. The rearrangement joins TRBV20-1 to TRBJ1-1; D gene uncertain. The CDR3 consists of 11 residues. Germline V gives CDR1 DFQATT, CDR2 SNEGSKA (reference sequence). Trimming took 5 bases from V and 5 from J, leaving 9 bases between them. Here the CDR3 reads CSAPWRTEAFF. Written as DNA, the CDR3 is TGCAGTGCTCCTTGGAGAACTGAAGCTTTCTTT.

This clone was detected once. The chain is built from TRBV20-1 and TRBJ2-7; TRBD1 matches 7 bases. The CDR3 consists of 14 residues. J was trimmed by 5 bases and V by 3 bases; bases with no gene match: 10. CDR1 and CDR2 (germline): DFQATT, SNEGSKA (reference sequence). The CDR3 DNA sequence: TGCAGTGCTAGTGAGACAGGGCTTTCGGACGAGCAGTACTTC. As protein: CSASETGLSDEQYF.

The chain employs TRBV14 and TRBJ2-1; D is perhaps TRBD1 (6 bases). V was cut by 4 bases and J by 8 bases, with 12 bases left in between. Germline CDR1 and CDR2: SGHDN and FVKESK. The CDR3 extends over 13 amino acids. The CDR3, as DNA: TGTGCCAGCAGCCGGGACATTGGGGATGAGCAGTTCTTC. This translates into CASSRDIGDEQFF.

The V call is TRBV5-1, the J call TRBJ2-5; D unresolved. The CDR3 runs to 11 residues. The ends were cut back, 3 bases at V and 5 bases at J, with 5 bases in the middle. Germline loops: CDR1 SGHRS, CDR2 YFSETQ. This CDR3 reads CASSSSETQYF. CDR3 bases: TGCGCCAGCAGCTCCTCCGAGACCCAGTACTTC.

This rearrangement joins TRBV19 to TRBJ1-2, with 9 bases aligning to TRBD1. Per germline, CDR1 LNHDA and CDR2 SQIVND (reference sequence). The CDR3 is 15 residues long. V was clipped by 1 base and J by 7 bases; unmatched bases: 7. The CDR3 DNA reads TGTGCCAGTAGTATAGCCTGGGACAGGGTATCTGGCTACACCTTC. It specifies CASSIAWDRVSGYTF. Full variable domain (rest looked up from reference TRBV19 and TRBJ1-2): DGGITQSPKYLFRKEGQNVTLSCEQNLNHDAMYWYRQDPGQGLRLIYYSQIVNDFQKGDIAEGYSVSREKKESFPLTVTSAQKNPTAFYLCASSIAWDRVSGYTFGSGTRLTVV.

The chain links TRBV29-1 to TRBJ1-1, with D possibly being TRBD1 (5 bases). In germline, CDR1 is SQVTM, CDR2 ANQGSEA. With 6 bases removed from V and 3 bases from J, the gap between germline ends came to 17 bases. The CDR3 length is 14 residues. CDR3 DNA sequence: TGCAGCGTGGTCGTCGGGGGTCGTGACACTGAAGCTTTCTTT. Amino acids: CSVVVGGRDTEAFF.

This clone came up once. V usage is TRBV19 and J usage is TRBJ1-5, with 7 bases matching TRBD1. The CDR3 consists of 16 residues. Looked up from germline, CDR1 is LNHDA and CDR2 is SQIVND (reference sequence). The V gene end was trimmed by 4 bases and the J gene end by 3 bases; junction bases not matched to a gene: 9. The DNA for the CDR3 is TGTGCCAGTAGTACTAAGGGGACAGTGTACAATCAGCCCCAGCATTTT. This gives the protein CASSTKGTVYNQPQHF.

The chain employs TRBV5-1 and TRBJ1-1; perhaps TRBD1 as D (5 bases). The CDR3 covers 14 residues. V lost 3 bases and J 1 base, leaving 10 bases between the germline ends. In germline, CDR1 is SGHRS, CDR2 YFSETQ. In DNA form, the CDR3 reads TGCGCCAGCAGCTCAGGGATTACGAACACTGAAGCTTTCTTT. This codes for CASSSGITNTEAFF.

CDR3: CASSYGQGHGYTF. CDR3 bases: TGTGCCAGCAGTTACGGCCAGGGCCATGGCTACACCTTC. The chain has TRBV6-5 and TRBJ1-2; D perhaps matches TRBD1 (5 bases). The ends were cut back, 2 bases at V and 6 bases at J, with 10 bases in the middle. Germline V gene lookup returns CDR1 MNHEY and CDR2 SVGAGI. The CDR3 runs 13 residues.

The CDR3 reads CASTDTGGVEKLFF. CDR3 in DNA: TGTGCCAGCACTGATACGGGAGGCGTAGAAAAACTGTTTTTT. V gene TRBV7-2 combines with J gene TRBJ1-4; no reliable D call. CDR3 length equals 14 residues. V dropped 7 bases and J dropped 8 bases, with 17 bases sitting between them. Germline V gene lookup returns CDR1 SGHTA and CDR2 FQGNSA.

This chain uses TRBV7-2 with TRBJ2-1, with TRBD2 matching 7 bases. The CDR3 extends over 15 amino acids. Germline V gives CDR1 SGHTA, CDR2 FQGNSA. The V segment lost 5 bases and the J segment 4 bases; nucleotides outside the gene matches: 8. The CDR3 loop is CASSPRQGGYNEQFF. The CDR3 coding sequence is TGTGCCAGCAGCCCCCGGCAGGGAGGGTACAATGAGCAGTTCTTC.

In regard to this clone: Mismatch with germline at one junction end may stem from a read error. The chain employs TRBV29-1 and TRBJ2-5; TRBD2 might be the D (6 bases). The CDR3 length is 15 residues. Germline CDR1 SQVTM, CDR2 ANQGSEA. The CDR3, as DNA: TGCTGCGTTGATGTTGGGACTGGGCGCCAAGAGACCCAGTACTTC. This sequence encodes CCVDVGTGRQETQYF.

The rearrangement uses TRBV9 and TRBJ2-1, with 9 bases identical to TRBD2. The CDR3 is 16 amino acids. V was pared by 3 bases and J by 8 bases, with 12 bases of the junction left unmatched. Germline loops: CDR1 SGDLS, CDR2 YYNGEE. CDR3 in DNA: TGTGCCAGCAGCGGACGAGCGGGAGGAGATGGCGATGAGCAGTTCTTC. Protein: CASSGRAGGDGDEQFF.

The V gene is TRBV28, the J gene TRBJ1-2; D possibly corresponds to TRBD1 (6 bases). The CDR3 has 15 residues. The V end was cut by 6 bases, the J end by 6 bases, with 20 bases between. CDR1 is MDHEN and CDR2 is SYDVKM in the germline V gene. CDR3 nucleotides: TGTGCCAGCAGCTTAACAAAGACAGGAACAGATGGCTACACCTTC. Its translation: CASSLTKTGTDGYTF.

This rearrangement joins TRBV6-5 to TRBJ1-5; D uncertain. CDR3 size: 14 residues. The V and J ends lost 6 bases and 4 bases respectively, with 13 bases between them. Germline CDR1 MNHEY, CDR2 SVGAGI. The CDR3 bases are TGTGCCAGCAGAGGAGGAATCCATAATCAGCCCCAGCATTTT. Its protein product is CASRGGIHNQPQHF.

The chain carries TRBV5-4 and TRBJ2-5; D is uncertain. Germline V lookup: CDR1 SGHNT, CDR2 YYREEE (reference sequence). V was trimmed by 5 bases and J by 2 bases, leaving 10 bases between them. CDR3 length equals 13 residues. The CDR3: CASRAGTQETQYF. For the CDR3, the DNA is TGTGCCAGCAGGGCAGGTACTCAAGAGACCCAGTACTTC.